A selection of T cell receptor beta chains follows, all from one sample in a study of metastatic and nonmetastatic thyroid tumors. TCRdb re-clonotyped the PCR reads through MiXCR. The sample lists around 26,000 clones, 3.5% to 4.5% occurring once. Sample: blood. All receptors come from a male donor with papillary thyroid cancer or a benign thyroid nodule (not recorded which). Some clones in this sample may be carry-over from other donors' samples. Both conserved end residues are part of each CDR3. The D gene is left open where the match is weak. The listing skips clone size in some rows; elsewhere it reads once, few, many or a size class.

TRBJ2-2 - few TRBV6-4 TGTGCCAGCAGTGACTCGATGGAGGGGGAGCTGTTTTTT CASSDSMEGELFF
TRBJ2-1 TRBD2 few TRBV14 TGTGCCAGCAGCCACCAGCTAGCGGGAGGGCCCTACTCCTACAATGAGCAGTTCTTC CASSHQLAGGPYSYNEQFF
TRBJ1-2 - - TRBV5-1 TGCGCCAGCAGCTTGGTCGACCTCAGCTATGGCTACACCTTC CASSLVDLSYGYTF
TRBJ2-1 - - TRBV6-2/TRBV6-3 TGTGCCAGCACGCACGGTATAGCGTCGGATGAGGAGTTCTTC CASTHGIASDEEFF
TRBJ2-6 - few TRBV6-2/TRBV6-3 TGTGCCAGCCTGGCGGGTGGGGACCCTGAGGCGAACGTCCTGACTTTC CASLAGGDPEANVLTF
TRBJ2-7 TRBD2 many TRBV5-8 TGTGCCAGCAGCTTCGGGACTAGCGGGAGTGAGTACTTC CASSFGTSGSEYF
TRBJ2-1 - few TRBV11-1 TGTGCCAGCAGCTTGAGGATCAATGAGCAGTTCTTC CASSLRINEQFF
TRBJ1-1 - many TRBV28 TGTGCCAGCAGTGCTCCAGGGAGGACTGAAGCTTTCTTT CASSAPGRTEAFF
TRBJ2-5 - many TRBV2 TGTGCCAGCAGTTTGACTAATCTTGAGACCCAGTACTTC CASSLTNLETQYF
TRBJ1-1 TRBD1 few TRBV3-1 TGTGCCAGCAGCCAAGATCGCCGGGACAGGGGTTTCGTAGAGACTGAAGCTTTCTTT CASSQDRRDRGFVETEAFF
TRBJ2-7 - medium-sized TRBV7-2 TGTGCCAGCAATATGGGGAGGTCCTACGAGCAGTACTTC CASNMGRSYEQYF
TRBJ2-2 TRBD2 many TRBV7-9 TGTGCCAGCAGCAAGACTAGCGGGAGCAACACCGGGGAGCTGTTTTTT CASSKTSGSNTGELFF
TRBJ1-6 - - TRBV6-2/TRBV6-3 TGTGCCAGCAGTTACCCCGGGGCCTATAATTCACCCCTCCACTTT CASSYPGAYNSPLHF
TRBJ2-5 TRBD2 medium-sized TRBV6-1 TGTGCCAGCAGTTATGGGGAGGGGAGAGAGACCCAGTACTTC CASSYGEGRETQYF
TRBJ2-3 TRBD2 many TRBV6-2/TRBV6-3 TGTGCCAGCAGCCAATCTAGCGGGGGGCCAGATACGCAGTATTTT CASSQSSGGPDTQYF
TRBJ2-1 - many TRBV11-2 TGTGCCAGCAGCTTAGTCCCCCTCAATGAGCAGTTCTTC CASSLVPLNEQFF